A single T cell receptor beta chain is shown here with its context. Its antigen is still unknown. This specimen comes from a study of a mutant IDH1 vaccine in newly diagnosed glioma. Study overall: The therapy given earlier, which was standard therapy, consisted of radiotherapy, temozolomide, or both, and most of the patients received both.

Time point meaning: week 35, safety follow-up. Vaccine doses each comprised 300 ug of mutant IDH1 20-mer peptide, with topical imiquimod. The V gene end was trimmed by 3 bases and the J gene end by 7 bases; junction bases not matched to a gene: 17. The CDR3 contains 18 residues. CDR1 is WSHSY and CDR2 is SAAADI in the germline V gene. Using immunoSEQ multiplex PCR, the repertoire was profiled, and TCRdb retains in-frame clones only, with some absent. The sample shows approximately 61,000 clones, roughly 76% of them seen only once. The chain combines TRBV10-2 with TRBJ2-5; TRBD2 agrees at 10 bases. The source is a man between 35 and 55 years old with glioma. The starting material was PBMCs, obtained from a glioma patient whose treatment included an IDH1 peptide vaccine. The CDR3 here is CASSDPRASGGSKGTQYF. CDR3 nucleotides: TGCGCCAGCAGTGACCCGAGGGCTAGCGGGGGCTCCAAAGGGACCCAGTACTTC.